Below are 26 T cell receptor beta chains sequenced from a single sample in a study of somatic mutations in cytotoxic T cells in rheumatoid arthritis (dated by TCRdb to about 2017). Libraries were prepared through the immunoSEQ multiplex PCR assay. What TCRdb holds here is the immuneACCESS table cut down to in-frame rearrangements. Part of the clones is not present; checked against another copy, under half of the missing clones reflect an unresolved V gene, and the others are unexplained. For this sample there are more than 15,000 clones; about 83% appear just once. Together, the top ten hold around a sixth of the sample. The sample consisted of CD8+ T cells sorted from blood. Every receptor here comes from an adult with rheumatoid arthritis.

This chain connects TRBV6-6 to TRBJ1-4, with TRBD1 as a possible D gene (5 bases). Trimming pared 8 bases from V and 2 bases from J, leaving 12 bases between. This CDR3 has 14 amino acids. Per germline, CDR1 MNHNY and CDR2 SVGAGI (reference sequence). This CDR3 is CASLLGGTNEKLFF. CDR3 sequence (DNA): TGTGCCAGCCTGTTGGGGGGGACTAATGAAAAACTGTTTTTT.

The chain joins TRBV30 to TRBJ2-7; the match to TRBD2 covers 10 bases. The V and J ends lost 2 bases and 1 base, in that order; junction bases with no gene match: 8. The CDR3 length is 16 residues. Germline V lookup: CDR1 GTSNPN, CDR2 SVGIG (reference sequence). The CDR3 here is CAWSSGLATGSYEQYF. CDR3 DNA: TGTGCCTGGAGTTCGGGACTAGCGACTGGTTCCTACGAGCAGTACTTC.

This chain links TRBV7-9 with TRBJ2-7; D unclear. V was pared by 5 bases and J by 2 bases, with 10 bases between. This CDR3 has 13 residues. Looked up from germline, CDR1 is SEHNR and CDR2 is FQNEAQ (reference sequence). CDR3 protein: CASSPRLTYEQYF. The CDR3 nucleotides read TGTGCCAGCAGCCCAAGACTCACCTACGAGCAGTACTTC.

The table lists this clone with a count of one. The J gene is TRBJ2-7, the V gene TRBV9; the match to TRBD1 covers 9 bases. This CDR3 spans 14 amino acids. Trimming at V came to 4 bases and at J to 3 bases, leaving 5 bases not matched to a gene. Germline assignment: CDR1 SGDLS and CDR2 YYNGEE. The CDR3 DNA follows: TGTGCCAGCAGCTTCGGGACAGGGAGCTACGAGCAGTACTTC. This gives the protein CASSFGTGSYEQYF.

The rearrangement uses TRBV10-3 and TRBJ2-7; 7 bases map to TRBD1. Germline CDR1 and CDR2: ENHRY and SYGVKD. This CDR3 region has 12 residues. V trimming: 3 bases; J trimming: 5 bases; junction bases outside the gene matches: 1. The CDR3 region has the DNA TGTGCCATCAGTGACAGGGGGAACGAGCAGTACTTC. It translates to CAISDRGNEQYF.

The chain joins TRBV10-3 to TRBJ2-1; 15 nucleotides match TRBD2. Per germline, CDR1 ENHRY and CDR2 SYGVKD. The CDR3 runs 17 residues. J was trimmed by 8 bases and V by 4 bases; bases with no gene match: 9. CDR3 loop: CAISGTSGGAISHEQFF. CDR3 in DNA: TGTGCCATCAGTGGGACTAGCGGGGGGGCCATAAGCCATGAGCAGTTCTTC.

The chain joins TRBV9 to TRBJ2-1; no clear D. The V end was cut by 0 bases, the J end by 10 bases, with 2 bases between. CDR3 size: 10 residues. Looked up from germline, CDR1 is SGDLS and CDR2 is YYNGEE. The chain's CDR3 is CASSVDEQFF. The CDR3 DNA reads as TGTGCCAGCAGCGTAGACGAGCAGTTCTTC.

V and J are TRBV5-8 and TRBJ1-6, with TRBD1 as a possible D gene (5 bases). Deletions cut 4 bases from V and 7 bases from J, with 12 bases between. Germline CDR1 and CDR2: SGHTS and YDEGEE. The CDR3 covers 14 residues. The CDR3 spells CASSPGGYNSPLHF. CDR3 sequence (DNA): TGTGCCAGCAGCCCCGGGGGATACAATTCACCCCTCCACTTT.

V and J are TRBV2 and TRBJ2-1; D gene unclear. There are 15 residues in the CDR3. V dropped 4 bases and J dropped 0 bases, with 10 bases sitting between them. Germline-derived CDR1 and CDR2 are SNHLY and FYNNEI. CDR3 region: CASSGEESSYNEQFF. The CDR3, as DNA: TGTGCCAGCAGTGGAGAGGAGAGCTCCTACAATGAGCAGTTCTTC.

This clone was counted only a few times. The chain employs TRBV10-2 and TRBJ2-7; D not certain. CDR3 length equals 11 residues. Germline values: CDR1 WSHSY, CDR2 SAAADI. Trimming took 5 bases from V and 1 from J, leaving 3 bases between them. In DNA form, the CDR3 reads TGCGCCAGCAGTAGTTCCTACGAGCAGTACTTC. Its translation: CASSSSYEQYF.

This chain connects TRBV6-1 to TRBJ1-1; D ambiguous. The germline gives CDR1 MNHNS, CDR2 SASEGT. V lost 5 bases, J lost 0 bases, and 10 bases lay in between. The CDR3 covers 14 residues. The CDR3 nucleotides read TGTGCCAGCAGTTCCCGGACCTTGAACACTGAAGCTTTCTTT. This sequence encodes CASSSRTLNTEAFF.

The rearrangement uses TRBV4-2 and TRBJ2-3; 7 nucleotides line up with TRBD1. Germline assignment: CDR1 LGHNA and CDR2 YNFKEQ. CDR3 length equals 19 residues. V shed 4 bases, J shed 3 bases, and the junction held 19 bases outside the gene matches. This CDR3 is CASSPTDRAVVPVTDTQYF. The CDR3 DNA reads TGTGCCAGCAGCCCGACCGACAGGGCGGTCGTTCCCGTAACAGATACGCAGTATTTT.

The J gene is TRBJ1-1, the V gene TRBV6-1; D gene ambiguous. This CDR3 spans 13 amino acids. Trimming pared 8 bases from V and 1 base from J, leaving 11 bases between. Germline loops: CDR1 MNHNS, CDR2 SASEGT. CDR3 residues: CASDDRGNTEAFF. CDR3 DNA: TGTGCCAGCGACGACCGCGGGAACACTGAAGCTTTCTTT.

V and J are TRBV7-9 and TRBJ2-3; weak D call: TRBD2 (6 bases). This CDR3 is built from 16 residues. Germline lookup yields CDR1 SEHNR and CDR2 FQNEAQ (reference sequence). Trimming left V 2 bases short and J 0 bases short, with 12 bases between. The DNA of the CDR3 is TGTGCCAGCAGCTTACGGGGCGGGGAAAGCACAGATACGCAGTATTTT. The encoded protein is CASSLRGGESTDTQYF.

This chain joins TRBV25-1 and TRBJ1-6; D perhaps matches TRBD1 (5 bases). The CDR3 extends over 11 amino acids. Germline V gene sequence: CDR1 MGHDK, CDR2 SYGVNS. V was pared by 1 base and J by 14 bases, with 6 bases between. The CDR3 nucleotides are TGTGCCAGCAGTGAATGGGGCTCCCTCCACTTT. Translating gives CASSEWGSLHF.

CDR3 sequence reads: CASSLPRDKTTGGVTDTQYF. In nucleotides, the CDR3 is TGTGCCAGCAGCCTCCCACGAGACAAAACGACAGGGGGTGTAACAGATACGCAGTATTTT. The genes are TRBV7-8 and TRBJ2-3, with 9 nucleotides matching TRBD1. CDR1 and CDR2 from the germline V gene are SGHVS and FQNEAQ. The CDR3 spans 20 residues. V shed 5 bases and J 3 bases; nucleotides not matched to a gene: 21.

The chain employs TRBV7-9 and TRBJ1-6; no clear D. Germline values: CDR1 SEHNR, CDR2 FQNEAQ (reference sequence). This CDR3 is 14 amino acids long. V lost 2 bases, J lost 0 bases, and 2 bases lay in between. The CDR3 nucleotides are TGTGCCAGCAGCTTAAGCTCCTATAATTCACCCCTCCACTTT. It specifies CASSLSSYNSPLHF.

In this sample, this clone turned up once. The chain couples TRBV29-1 to TRBJ2-1, with 7 nucleotides matching TRBD2. Trimming took 3 bases from V and 8 from J; bases not matched to a gene: 13. Germline values: CDR1 SQVTM, CDR2 ANQGSEA. The CDR3 is 15 amino acids. CDR3 protein: CSVDLRGTIWDEQFF. As DNA, the CDR3 is TGCAGCGTTGACTTGCGGGGGACTATCTGGGATGAGCAGTTCTTC.

V and J are TRBV27 and TRBJ1-1, with 8 bases identical to TRBD1. Germline assignment: CDR1 MNHEY and CDR2 SMNVEV (reference sequence). CDR3 length: 16 residues. V was pared by 6 bases and J by 0 bases, with 9 bases of the junction left unmatched. CDR3 DNA sequence: TGTGCCAGCAGCCCACTGACAGGGGCCTTGAACACTGAAGCTTTCTTT. This gives the protein CASSPLTGALNTEAFF.

The sample holds one count of this clone. The chain is built from TRBV5-6 and TRBJ1-1, with D maybe TRBD1 (5 bases). The V gene lost 4 bases and the J gene lost 6 bases, with 13 bases spanning the gap. CDR3 length: 13 residues. CDR1 is SGHDT and CDR2 is YYEEEE in the germline V gene. CDR3 residues: CASSQTRASEAFF. The CDR3 DNA follows: TGTGCCAGCAGCCAAACCAGGGCTTCTGAAGCTTTCTTT.

This chain joins TRBV11-2 and TRBJ2-2; 10 nucleotides agree with TRBD1. Germline V CDR1 and CDR2: SGHAT, FQNNGV. V lost 0 bases and J lost 4; bases outside the gene matches: 5. CDR3 size: 17 residues. CDR3 region: CASSLEPTGGFTGELFF. Here the CDR3 DNA reads TGTGCCAGCAGCTTAGAACCGACAGGGGGCTTCACCGGGGAGCTGTTTTTT.

This clone has only a few counts. This sequence joins TRBV4-2 and TRBJ1-2, with 9 bases matching TRBD1. With V trimmed by 4 bases and J by 2 bases, 5 bases remained unmatched. From germline, CDR1 is LGHNA and CDR2 YNFKEQ. CDR3 length equals 15 residues. CDR3 sequence: CASSPNRGRNYGYTF. The CDR3 nucleotides read TGTGCCAGCAGCCCTAACAGGGGGCGAAACTATGGCTACACCTTC.

CDR3 in DNA: TGTGCCAGTAGTATTCCGGGGGGGCCCGGCAATGAGCAGTTCTTC. It encodes CASSIPGGPGNEQFF. The V and J genes are TRBV19 and TRBJ2-1; the match to TRBD2 covers 8 bases. V dropped 3 bases and J dropped 6; count of bases not matched to a gene: 7. CDR1 LNHDA and CDR2 SQIVND come from the germline V gene (reference sequence). The CDR3 runs to 15 residues.

The chain joins TRBV4-1 to TRBJ2-3; TRBD2 agrees at 10 bases. V shed 4 bases, J shed 1 base, and the junction held 2 bases outside the gene matches. This CDR3 spans 15 amino acids. Germline loops: CDR1 MGHRA, CDR2 YSYEKL. CDR3 nucleotide sequence: TGCGCCAGCAGCCTCGGGACTAGCGGCACAGATACGCAGTATTTT. Translation gives CASSLGTSGTDTQYF.

This clone appeared once. The chain is built from TRBV27 and TRBJ2-7; D uncertain. The CDR3 covers 16 residues. Trimming shortened V by 0 bases and J by 0 bases, and 12 bases separated the two germline ends. CDR1 MNHEY and CDR2 SMNVEV come from the germline V gene (reference sequence). Here the CDR3 DNA reads TGTGCCAGCAGTTTATCCCGGGCCCTGAGCTCCTACGAGCAGTACTTC. Its protein product is CASSLSRALSSYEQYF.

The chain links TRBV5-1 to TRBJ2-7; 10 positions match TRBD1. Trimming removed 4 bases from V and 4 bases from J; junction bases left unmatched: 14. CDR3 length: 17 amino acids. Germline CDR1 reads SGHRS; CDR2 reads YFSETQ. CDR3 amino acids: CASSRGQGSTFWYEQYF. Here the CDR3 DNA reads TGCGCCAGCAGCCGGGGACAGGGGAGTACGTTTTGGTACGAGCAGTACTTC. Variable domain in full (rest from reference TRBV5-1 and TRBJ2-7): KAGVTQTPRYLIKTRGQQVTLSCSPISGHRSVSWYQQTPGQGLQFLFEYFSETQRNKGNFPGRFSGRQFSNSRSEMNVSTLELGDSALYLCASSRGQGSTFWYEQYFGPGTRLTVT.